This T cell receptor beta chain was recorded in a study of cytomegalovirus exposure and HLA in healthy donors. The wider study: A prior study identified some 100 million unique TCR beta sequences from 200 million or so T cells. Study-level findings and limits: Analysis was carried out at a later point, and it linked a missense DCLRE1C variant to TCR beta V- and J-gene trimming. The authors enumerated some 160 TCR beta chains as linked to cytomegalovirus. For most TCR beta V segments, an earlier analysis put the productive rate at about 87% or about 30% of the time.

As concerns this clone: The antigen is not known.

Germline CDR1 is MNHNS and CDR2 is SASEGT. The CDR3 sequence is 13 residues long. The V segment lost 10 bases and the J segment 3 bases; nucleotides outside the gene matches: 9. It was with 60 Vbeta and 13 Jbeta primers that the PCR ran. The data were produced by immunoSEQ multiplex PCR, yet TCRdb's version contains in-frame clones alone and is incomplete. The sample holds 150,000 to 200,000 clones, roughly 77% seen once. This rearrangement joins TRBV6-1 to TRBJ2-7; 7 bases are a match to TRBD1. The clonotype was recovered from a woman aged 40 to 49 in good health and CMV-seropositive. Sequencing input: PBMCs. The CDR3 DNA reads TGTGCCACCTCCGGACAGGCCATCTACGAGCAGTACTTC. Protein product: CATSGQAIYEQYF.